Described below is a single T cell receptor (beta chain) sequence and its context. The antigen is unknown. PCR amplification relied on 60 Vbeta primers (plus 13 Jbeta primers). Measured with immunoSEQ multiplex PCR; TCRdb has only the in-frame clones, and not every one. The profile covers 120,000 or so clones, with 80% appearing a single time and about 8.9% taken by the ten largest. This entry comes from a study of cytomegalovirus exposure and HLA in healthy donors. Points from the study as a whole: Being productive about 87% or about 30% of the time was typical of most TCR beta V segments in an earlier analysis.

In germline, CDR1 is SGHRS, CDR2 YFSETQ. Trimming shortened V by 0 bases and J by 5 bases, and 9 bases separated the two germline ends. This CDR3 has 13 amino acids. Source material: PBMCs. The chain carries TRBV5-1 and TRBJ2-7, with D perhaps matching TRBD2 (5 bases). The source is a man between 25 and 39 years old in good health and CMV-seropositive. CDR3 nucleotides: TGCGCCAGCAGCTTGGTCGGGATCGACGAGCAGTACTTC. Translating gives CASSLVGIDEQYF. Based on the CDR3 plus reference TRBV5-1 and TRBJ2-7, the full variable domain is KAGVTQTPRYLIKTRGQQVTLSCSPISGHRSVSWYQQTPGQGLQFLFEYFSETQRNKGNFPGRFSGRQFSNSRSEMNVSTLELGDSALYLCASSLVGIDEQYFGPGTRLTVT.